Below are 27 T cell receptor beta chains sequenced from a single sample in a study of blood T cell repertoires in COVID-19 (dated by TCRdb to about 2020). The receptor library was made with the immunoSEQ multiplex PCR assay. TCRdb limited this immuneACCESS table to in-frame rearrangements with V and J called. A share of clones is missing; checked studies link under half to unresolved V genes, and the rest is unexplained. The sample profile shows some 83,000 clones; 81% of them were found once. The ten largest clonotypes hold roughly 40% of the sample. What was sequenced was peripheral blood. Source of these receptors: a man older than 75 with acute or convalescent COVID-19.

V and J are TRBV10-3 and TRBJ2-1, with D maybe TRBD2 (5 bases). V was cut by 4 bases and J by 7 bases, with 8 bases left in between. Looked up from germline, CDR1 is ENHRY and CDR2 is SYGVKD. The CDR3 extends over 12 amino acids. CDR3 sequence reads: CAISVRENEQFF. The CDR3 DNA sequence: TGTGCCATCAGTGTGAGGGAGAATGAGCAGTTCTTC.

V and J are TRBV19 and TRBJ2-4, with 11 bases identical to TRBD1. Germline loops: CDR1 LNHDA, CDR2 SQIVND (reference sequence). This CDR3 contains 14 residues. Trimming cost V 5 bases and J 5 bases; bases outside gene matches: 2. DNA for the CDR3: TGTGCCAGTAGTCCGGACAGGGGGCAAAACATTCAGTACTTC. Protein product: CASSPDRGQNIQYF.

The chain employs TRBV5-1 and TRBJ1-1; D is perhaps TRBD1 (6 bases). Per the germline V gene, CDR1 is SGHRS and CDR2 is YFSETQ. The CDR3 contains 16 residues. V lost 0 bases and J 2 bases, leaving 14 bases between the germline ends. CDR3 nucleotide sequence: TGCGCCAGCAGCTTGGGGGGCACAGGGAGAAACACTGAAGCTTTCTTT. Translated, it gives CASSLGGTGRNTEAFF.

The chain combines TRBV19 with TRBJ2-6, with D uncertain. Germline CDR1 and CDR2: LNHDA and SQIVND (reference sequence). V lost 5 bases and J 4 bases, leaving 9 bases between the germline ends. The CDR3 has 14 amino acids. In DNA form, the CDR3 reads TGTGCCAGTAGTCCCGTCTTCGGGGCCAACGTCCTGACTTTC. This gives the protein CASSPVFGANVLTF.

The chain joins TRBV5-1 to TRBJ2-3, with D tentatively TRBD1 (6 bases). CDR3 size: 14 residues. Between the trimmed V and J ends, which lost 0 bases and 3 bases, there was a span of 8 bases. Germline V CDR1 and CDR2: SGHRS, YFSETQ. CDR3 sequence (DNA): TGCGCCAGCAGCTTGGACAGGGCAACAGATACGCAGTATTTT. It specifies CASSLDRATDTQYF.

This sequence joins TRBV3-1 (or the pseudogene TRBV3-2) and TRBJ2-1; D is uncertain. CDR1 and CDR2 (germline): LGHDT, YNNKEL (reference sequence). V gave up 1 base and J gave up 6 bases, with 10 bases separating them. This CDR3 contains 14 residues. Here the CDR3 DNA reads TGTGCCAGCAGCCAAGCTCCCGCGGCCAATGAGCAGTTCTTC. Its translation is CASSQAPAANEQFF.

V gene TRBV6-5 combines with J gene TRBJ2-7; possibly TRBD1 for D (6 bases). Trimming took 6 bases from V and 2 from J, leaving 8 bases between them. Germline CDR1 and CDR2: MNHEY and SVGAGI. The CDR3 runs 12 residues. CDR3 in DNA: TGTGCCAGCAGCCGACAGGCCTACGAGCAGTACTTC. It translates to CASSRQAYEQYF.

V usage is TRBV12-5 and J usage is TRBJ1-5, with D perhaps TRBD1 (6 bases). The CDR3 has 15 residues. Germline CDR1 reads LGHNT; CDR2 reads FRNRAP. Trimming removed 3 bases at V and 3 bases at J, with 12 bases between. The CDR3 bases are TGTGCTAGTGGTTTAGGGGGGGGGAACAATCAGCCCCAGCATTTT. This codes for CASGLGGGNNQPQHF.

The rearrangement uses TRBV19 and TRBJ1-1; tentatively, D is TRBD1 (6 bases). The V gene's germline CDR1 is LNHDA and CDR2 SQIVND (reference sequence). The length of the CDR3 is 17 residues. Trimming left V 5 bases short and J 1 base short, with 20 bases between. For the CDR3, the DNA is TGTGCCAGTAGTTTTTTGGGGACAACGAAATGGAACACTGAAGCTTTCTTT. Translating it yields CASSFLGTTKWNTEAFF. Full variable domain (rest looked up from reference TRBV19 and TRBJ1-1): DGGITQSPKYLFRKEGQNVTLSCEQNLNHDAMYWYRQDPGQGLRLIYYSQIVNDFQKGDIAEGYSVSREKKESFPLTVTSAQKNPTAFYLCASSFLGTTKWNTEAFFGQGTRLTVV.

V and J are TRBV13 and TRBJ2-7; 8 positions match TRBD2. The length of the CDR3 is 13 residues. From germline, CDR1 is PRHDT and CDR2 FYEKMQ (reference sequence). The V gene end was trimmed by 0 bases and the J gene end by 9 bases; junction bases not matched to a gene: 4. CDR3 bases: TGTGCCAGCAGCTTAGGGACTAGCGTTACGCAGTACTTC. Translating gives CASSLGTSVTQYF.

The chain couples TRBV6-1 to TRBJ2-7; 7 nucleotides align to TRBD2. Germline trimming cut 5 bases from V and 0 bases from J; bases unmatched to any gene: 7. The CDR3 runs to 15 residues. Per the germline V gene, CDR1 is MNHNS and CDR2 is SASEGT. The CDR3 spells CASSPRASGSYEQYF. The CDR3 DNA follows: TGTGCCAGCAGTCCAAGGGCTAGCGGCTCCTACGAGCAGTACTTC.

The V and J genes are TRBV19 and TRBJ2-1, with D possibly TRBD2 on 7 matching bases. In germline, CDR1 is LNHDA, CDR2 SQIVND (reference sequence). This CDR3 is built from 17 residues. Trimming pared 1 base from V and 2 bases from J, leaving 15 bases between. Here the CDR3 reads CASSIGGGARTYNEQFF. The CDR3, as DNA: TGTGCCAGTAGTATAGGTGGGGGGGCGCGGACCTACAATGAGCAGTTCTTC.

The V gene is TRBV18, the J gene TRBJ2-1, with a weak D call TRBD1 (5 bases). Germline V gene sequence: CDR1 KGHSH, CDR2 LQKENI. There are 13 residues in the CDR3. The germline V and J ends were trimmed by 3 bases and 7 bases, with 10 bases remaining between them. The CDR3 DNA sequence: TGTGCCAGCTCACCTGTGGGGCGGAATGAGCAGTTCTTC. It yields the protein CASSPVGRNEQFF.

V is TRBV6-2 or TRBV6-3 and J is TRBJ2-1; D call uncertain. V dropped 2 bases and J dropped 0 bases, with 5 bases sitting between them. Germline-derived CDR1 and CDR2 are MNHEY and SVGEGT. CDR3 length equals 14 residues. The CDR3 here is CASSYLSSYNEQFF. The CDR3 DNA sequence: TGTGCCAGCAGTTACCTTAGCTCCTACAATGAGCAGTTCTTC.

The chain carries TRBV5-1 and TRBJ1-6; maybe TRBD1 (5 bases). This CDR3 is 14 amino acids long. V dropped 0 bases and J dropped 7 bases, with 8 bases sitting between them. Germline values: CDR1 SGHRS, CDR2 YFSETQ. CDR3 protein: CASSLATANSPLHF. For the CDR3, the DNA is TGCGCCAGCAGCTTGGCGACAGCGAATTCACCCCTCCACTTT.

The J gene is TRBJ1-2, the V gene TRBV28; no clear D gene. Trimming cost V 3 bases and J 4 bases, with 6 bases left between them. The germline V gene encodes CDR1 MDHEN and CDR2 SYDVKM. The CDR3 totals 12 residues. The chain's CDR3 is CASSFQFYGYTF. For the CDR3, the DNA is TGTGCCAGCAGTTTCCAGTTCTATGGCTACACCTTC.

This chain links TRBV12-3 or TRBV12-4 with TRBJ2-3; D is unclear. Trimming stripped 5 bases from V and 1 base from J, with 4 bases between. The CDR3 covers 12 residues. CDR3 protein: CASSPRTDTQYF. The DNA of the CDR3 is TGTGCCAGCAGTCCTCGCACAGATACGCAGTATTTT.

The CDR3 sequence is CASSTGQGVPEKLFF. The CDR3 bases are TGTGCCAGCAGCACGGGACAGGGAGTTCCTGAAAAACTGTTTTTT. The chain joins TRBV7-9 to TRBJ1-4; 9 bases are shared with TRBD1. CDR3 length: 15 amino acids. The germline gives CDR1 SEHNR, CDR2 FQNEAQ (reference sequence). The V segment lost 5 bases and the J segment 7 bases; nucleotides outside the gene matches: 8. Full variable domain (outside the CDR3, taken from reference TRBV7-9 and TRBJ1-4): DTGVSQNPRHKITKRGQNVTFRCDPISEHNRLYWYRQTLGQGPEFLTYFQNEAQLEKSRLLSDRFSAERPKGSFSTLEIQRTEQGDSAMYLCASSTGQGVPEKLFFGSGTQLSVL.

This chain uses TRBV6-5 with TRBJ1-2; 7 bases line up with TRBD1. Trimming took 6 bases from V and 4 from J; bases not matched to a gene: 5. CDR1 and CDR2 from the germline V gene are MNHEY and SVGAGI. CDR3 length: 13 residues. CDR3 residues: CASRLTGSYGYTF. CDR3 nucleotide sequence: TGTGCCAGCAGGCTGACAGGGTCCTATGGCTACACCTTC.

The V call is TRBV5-4, the J call TRBJ2-1, with a tentative D call TRBD2 (5 bases). The CDR3 consists of 14 residues. V was shortened by 1 base and J by 11 bases, with 16 bases between the two germline ends. Germline V gene sequence: CDR1 SGHNT, CDR2 YYREEE (reference sequence). CDR3 region: CASSLYSSGSKQFF. CDR3 bases: TGTGCCAGCAGCTTGTATTCTTCGGGATCTAAGCAGTTCTTC.

This chain connects TRBV27 to TRBJ2-5; TRBD2 aligns across 9 bases. The V segment lost 5 bases and the J segment 1 base; nucleotides outside the gene matches: 14. From germline, CDR1 is MNHEY and CDR2 SMNVEV (reference sequence). This CDR3 contains 18 residues. The CDR3 region is CASSPHLGLAGTQETQYF. In nucleotides, the CDR3 is TGTGCCAGCAGTCCCCACCTCGGGCTAGCGGGAACCCAAGAGACCCAGTACTTC.

The count of this clone is one. The chain couples TRBV11-2 to TRBJ1-6; possible D gene TRBD1, 5 bases. Trimming removed 1 base at V and 7 bases at J, with 11 bases between. The length of the CDR3 is 15 residues. Germline CDR1 reads SGHAT; CDR2 reads FQNNGV. The CDR3 region is CASSLVGGKNSPLHF. In DNA, the CDR3 is TGTGCCAGCAGCTTAGTGGGGGGAAAGAATTCACCCCTCCACTTT.

Only a few counts were recorded for this clone. The chain joins TRBV18 to TRBJ1-3; 10 bases align to TRBD1. The trim removed 3 bases at V and 2 bases at J, leaving 4 bases unmatched. Germline values: CDR1 KGHSH, CDR2 LQKENI. The CDR3 runs to 16 residues. The CDR3 bases are TGTGCCAGCTCACCTACCGGGACAGGGGCTGGAAACACCATATATTTT. This translates into CASSPTGTGAGNTIYF.

The chain recombines TRBV18 with TRBJ2-2; D uncertain. Germline lookup yields CDR1 KGHSH and CDR2 LQKENI. Trimming stripped 5 bases from V and 1 base from J, with 8 bases between. The CDR3 runs 14 residues. CDR3 nucleotide sequence: TGTGCCAGCTCAGTTCAGGTGAACACCGGGGAGCTGTTTTTT. Its translation is CASSVQVNTGELFF.

CDR3 region: CASSPWNTEAFF. In DNA, the CDR3 is TGTGCCAGCAGCCCCTGGAACACTGAAGCTTTCTTT. The V and J genes are TRBV5-8 and TRBJ1-1; D unclear. CDR3 size: 12 residues. The germline V gene encodes CDR1 SGHTS and CDR2 YDEGEE. Trimming took off 4 bases at V and 1 base at J, with 5 bases between the two ends.

The rearrangement links TRBV5-4 to TRBJ1-2, with no clear D. This CDR3 is built from 14 residues. Germline CDR1 reads SGHNT; CDR2 reads YYREEE (reference sequence). V lost 4 bases and J 0 bases, leaving 10 bases between the germline ends. CDR3 DNA sequence: TGTGCCAGCAGCGGCAGCGGGGCTAACTATGGCTACACCTTC. It encodes CASSGSGANYGYTF.

The CDR3 DNA reads as TGTGCCAGCAAAGTAGCGGGAGAATACAATGAGCAGTTCTTC. It yields the protein CASKVAGEYNEQFF. The chain has TRBV28 and TRBJ2-1, with 9 nucleotides matching TRBD2. V lost 7 bases, J lost 4 bases, and 5 bases stayed unmatched. Germline CDR1 is MDHEN and CDR2 is SYDVKM. The CDR3 loop spans 14 amino acids.